This is a list of T cell receptor beta chains from one sample in a study of blood T cell repertoires in COVID-19. This table comes from immunoSEQ multiplex PCR, and its TCRdb copy is limited to in-frame clones, with some not included. The data show 150,000 or so clones, 80% to 90% seen once. Sequencing was carried out using PBMCs or T cells enriched from blood (not recorded which). The receptors shown here come from a woman aged 50 to 65 who had recovered from COVID-19. Both conserved end residues are part of each CDR3. The order of the fields is J gene, clone size, D gene, V gene, CDR3 DNA, CDR3 protein. D genes are given only for firm matches. Where a row states a size, it is once, few, many or the class of an expanded clone; other rows omit it.

TRBJ2-2,once,TRBD2,TRBV5-4,TGTGCCAGCAGGCCCCTAGCGGGAGACACCGGGGAGCTGTTTTTT,CASRPLAGDTGELFF
TRBJ1-1,-,-,TRBV7-3,TGTGCCAGCAGCTTAGACCCCTCACAGGGAGCTTTCTTT,CASSLDPSQGAFF
TRBJ2-7,-,-,TRBV7-2,TGTGCCAGCAGCTTAGTAGGTCAGGGGCTCGGCGAGCAGTACTTC,CASSLVGQGLGEQYF
TRBJ1-3,-,TRBD1,TRBV14,TGTGCCAGCAGTCAAGATTCGAAAAACAGGGGGTTGGAAAACACCATATATTTT,CASSQDSKNRGLENTIYF
TRBJ1-6,-,-,TRBV7-2,TGTGCCAGCAGCTCGCAACAGGGTCCGACTAATTCACCCCTCCACTTT,CASSSQQGPTNSPLHF
TRBJ1-2,-,-,TRBV7-9,TGTGCCAGCAGCTTAACCCCCCAGGATGGCTACACCTTC,CASSLTPQDGYTF
TRBJ1-1,-,TRBD1,TRBV11-3,TGTGCCAGCAGCTCGCGGACAGGGGGTGGTGAAGCTTTCTTT,CASSSRTGGGEAFF
TRBJ2-7,-,TRBD2,TRBV27,TGTCCTCAGCGGGGGTACGAGCAGTACTTC,CPQRGYEQYF
TRBJ2-3,-,-,TRBV28,TGTGCCAGCAGTCAAAACGGAGATACGCAGTATTTT,CASSQNGDTQYF
TRBJ2-1,-,-,TRBV5-4,TGTGCCAGCAGCTTGGAACGGGTTAATGAGCAGTTCTTC,CASSLERVNEQFF
TRBJ1-2,-,-,TRBV10-3,TGTGCCATCAGTGAGTCGGGGGGATCCGGCTACACCTTC,CAISESGGSGYTF
TRBJ1-3,-,-,TRBV11-2,TGTGCCAGCAGCGCTAACAGGGGAAACACCATATATTTT,CASSANRGNTIYF
TRBJ1-2,-,-,TRBV14,TGTGCCAGCAGCCCGAGGCCCTCGGGCTATGGCTACACCTTC,CASSPRPSGYGYTF
TRBJ2-7,-,TRBD1,TRBV2,TGTGCCAGCAGTGGGGACAGGAGCTCCTACGAGCAGTACTTC,CASSGDRSSYEQYF
TRBJ2-2,-,TRBD2,TRBV7-2,TGTGCCAGCAGCCCGGGACTAGCGGGCACCGGGGAGCTGTTTTTT,CASSPGLAGTGELFF
TRBJ1-4,-,-,TRBV2,TGTGCCAGCAGTGAAGCCGGGACATTAGGTGAAAAACTGTTTTTT,CASSEAGTLGEKLFF
TRBJ2-1,-,TRBD2,TRBV9,TGTGCCAGCAGCGTAGCTTCGGGACTAGCGGGGGTGTACAATGAGCAGTTCTTC,CASSVASGLAGVYNEQFF
TRBJ2-7,-,TRBD2,TRBV19,TGTGCCAGTAGTATATCAGGGACTAGCATCGAGCAGTACTTC,CASSISGTSIEQYF
TRBJ1-3,-,-,TRBV21-1,TGTGCCAGCACCCCCGCCGAAACAGGGGTTTCGAACACCATATATTTT,CASTPAETGVSNTIYF
TRBJ2-1,-,TRBD1,TRBV29-1,TGCAGCGTAGTCCGGGACAGGGTAAACAATGAGCAGTTCTTC,CSVVRDRVNNEQFF
TRBJ1-2,once,TRBD1,TRBV18,TGTGCCAGCTCACCGGACAGGTCCCCTAACTATGGCTACACCTTC,CASSPDRSPNYGYTF
TRBJ2-7,few,-,TRBV3-1/TRBV3-2,TGTGCCAGCGGGGTCGCCCCCGGGGGCGAGCAGTACTTC,CASGVAPGGEQYF
TRBJ1-5,-,-,TRBV6-5,TGTGCCAGCAGTCTAGACGGGTTTAATCAGCCCCAGCATTTT,CASSLDGFNQPQHF
TRBJ2-3,-,-,TRBV11-3,TGTGCCAGCAGCTTAGTTCGGCCCCGGGGTGGCACAGATACGCAGTATTTT,CASSLVRPRGGTDTQYF
TRBJ2-5,-,TRBD2,TRBV3-1/TRBV3-2,TGTGCCAGCAGCCGCGCGGGACTAGCGGGCGACCAGTACTTC,CASSRAGLAGDQYF
TRBJ1-2,-,-,TRBV6-4,TGTGCCAGCAGTGACCACGGGAGAGCTAACTATGGCTACACCTTC,CASSDHGRANYGYTF
TRBJ2-5,-,-,TRBV6-5,TGTGCCAGCGGGGGGTTTGGGGCGGAACAAGAGACCCAGTACTTC,CASGGFGAEQETQYF
TRBJ2-5,-,-,TRBV5-1,TGCGCCAGCAGCTTGCTAACTACCCAAGAGACCCAGTACTTC,CASSLLTTQETQYF
TRBJ2-1,-,-,TRBV5-4,TGTGCCAGCCATAGGGGGGGAGGCCATGAGCAGTTCTTC,CASHRGGGHEQFF
TRBJ2-7,-,-,TRBV7-8,TGTGCCAGCAGCTTGAGTCCCAGACTAAGCTACGAGCAGTACTTC,CASSLSPRLSYEQYF
TRBJ2-7,-,TRBD1,TRBV5-5,TGTGCCAGCAGACCTGGACAGGGGGGATACGACGAGCAGTACTTC,CASRPGQGGYDEQYF
TRBJ2-5,-,TRBD1,TRBV19,TGTGCCAGTAGTTTGGGGAGAGGGACAGAGAGGATCGAGACCCAGTACTTC,CASSLGRGTERIETQYF
TRBJ2-3,few,-,TRBV7-2,TGTGCCAGCAGCATAGAACAGGGAATTGGAAGGAGTACGCAGTATTTT,CASSIEQGIGRSTQYF
TRBJ2-5,once,-,TRBV5-5,TGTGCCAGCAGCCCAGGACAGCAGGAGACCCAGTACTTC,CASSPGQQETQYF
TRBJ2-7,-,-,TRBV11-3,TGTGGAGAACAGGGAACACTTTTTTACGAGCAGTACTTC,CGEQGTLFYEQYF
TRBJ2-3,-,TRBD2,TRBV7-9,TGTGCCAGCAGCTTTAGAAGCGGGAGGGCCGTGGTTACAGATACGCAGTATTTT,CASSFRSGRAVVTDTQYF
TRBJ1-1,-,-,TRBV28,TGTGCCAGCAGTCTCTACCGGGGTCTGGAAGCTTTCTTT,CASSLYRGLEAFF
TRBJ2-3,-,-,TRBV4-2,TGTGCCAGCAGCCAAGATCCTAGCAGGAGTTTCGATACGCAGTATTTT,CASSQDPSRSFDTQYF
TRBJ1-1,-,-,TRBV12-5,TGTGCTAGTGGTACCGCGCGAGCCTCTGAAGCTTTCTTT,CASGTARASEAFF
TRBJ2-7,-,-,TRBV7-9,TGTGCCAGCAGCCCGAGAGGTGGCGCGTGGGAGGCGCAGTACTTC,CASSPRGGAWEAQYF
TRBJ1-2,-,-,TRBV2,TGTGCCAGCAGTGAAGGGAGGGGTTGGGGCTATGGCTACACCTTC,CASSEGRGWGYGYTF
TRBJ2-1,-,TRBD1,TRBV15,TGTGCCACCAGCAGGGACAGGTCCTGGGGCGTTGAGCAGTTCTTC,CATSRDRSWGVEQFF